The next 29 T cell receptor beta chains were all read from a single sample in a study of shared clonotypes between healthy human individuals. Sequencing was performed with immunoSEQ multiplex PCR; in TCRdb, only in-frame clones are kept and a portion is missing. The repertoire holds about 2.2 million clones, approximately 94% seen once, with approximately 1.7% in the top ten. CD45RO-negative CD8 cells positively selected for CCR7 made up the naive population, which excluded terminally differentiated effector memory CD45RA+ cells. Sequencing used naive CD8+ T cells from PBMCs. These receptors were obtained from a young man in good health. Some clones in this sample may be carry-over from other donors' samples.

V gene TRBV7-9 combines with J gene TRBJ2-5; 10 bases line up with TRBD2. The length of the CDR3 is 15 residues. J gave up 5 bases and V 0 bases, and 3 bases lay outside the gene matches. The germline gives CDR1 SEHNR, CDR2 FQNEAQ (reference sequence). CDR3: CASSLATSGTETQYF. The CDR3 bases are TGTGCCAGCAGCTTAGCTACTAGCGGGACTGAGACCCAGTACTTC. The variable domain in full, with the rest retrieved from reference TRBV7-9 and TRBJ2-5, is DTGVSQNPRHKITKRGQNVTFRCDPISEHNRLYWYRQTLGQGPEFLTYFQNEAQLEKSRLLSDRFSAERPKGSFSTLEIQRTEQGDSAMYLCASSLATSGTETQYFGPGTRLLVL.

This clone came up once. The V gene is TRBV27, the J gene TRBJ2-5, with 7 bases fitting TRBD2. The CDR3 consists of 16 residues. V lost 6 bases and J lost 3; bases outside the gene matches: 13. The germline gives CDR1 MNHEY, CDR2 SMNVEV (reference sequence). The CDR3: CASSRIGGLGEETQYF. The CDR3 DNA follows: TGTGCCAGCAGCCGAATAGGCGGACTAGGGGAAGAGACCCAGTACTTC.

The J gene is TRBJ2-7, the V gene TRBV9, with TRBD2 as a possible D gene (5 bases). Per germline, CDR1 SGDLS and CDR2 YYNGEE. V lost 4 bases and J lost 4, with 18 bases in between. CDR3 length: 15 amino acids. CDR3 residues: CASSPASGFNYEQYF. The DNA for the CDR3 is TGTGCCAGCAGCCCGGCCTCGGGATTCAATTACGAGCAGTACTTC.

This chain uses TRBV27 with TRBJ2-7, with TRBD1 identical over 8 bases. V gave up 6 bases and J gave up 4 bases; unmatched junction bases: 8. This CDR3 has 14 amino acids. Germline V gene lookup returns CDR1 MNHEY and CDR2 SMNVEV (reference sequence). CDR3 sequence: CASRDMGQVYEQYF. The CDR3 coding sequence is TGTGCCAGCAGAGACATGGGACAGGTATACGAGCAGTACTTC.

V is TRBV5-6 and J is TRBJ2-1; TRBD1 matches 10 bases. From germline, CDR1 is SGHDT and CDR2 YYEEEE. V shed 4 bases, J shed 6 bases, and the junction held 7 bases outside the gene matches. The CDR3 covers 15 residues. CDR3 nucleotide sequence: TGTGCCAGCAGCCAGCCGGGACAGGGGATCAATGAGCAGTTCTTC. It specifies CASSQPGQGINEQFF.

The CDR3 DNA reads TGTGCCAGCAGTTTAACAATCAGAGGGTTAGACTATGGCTACACCTTC. Residues: CASSLTIRGLDYGYTF. The rearrangement uses TRBV28 and TRBJ1-2; D uncertain. The V and J ends lost 2 bases and 3 bases respectively, with 16 bases between them. The germline CDR1 and CDR2 sequences are MDHEN and SYDVKM. This CDR3 spans 16 amino acids.

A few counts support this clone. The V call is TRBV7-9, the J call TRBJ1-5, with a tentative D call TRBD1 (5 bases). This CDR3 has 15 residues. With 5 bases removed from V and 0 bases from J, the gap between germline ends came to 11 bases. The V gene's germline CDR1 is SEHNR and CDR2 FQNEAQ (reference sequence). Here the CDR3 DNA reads TGTGCCAGCAGCGACGACAGAAATAGCAATCAGCCCCAGCATTTT. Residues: CASSDDRNSNQPQHF.

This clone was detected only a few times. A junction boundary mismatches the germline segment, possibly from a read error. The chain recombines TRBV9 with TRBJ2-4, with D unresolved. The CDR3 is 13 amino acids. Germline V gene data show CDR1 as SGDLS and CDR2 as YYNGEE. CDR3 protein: CASSVGPPDPMSF. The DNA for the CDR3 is TGTGCCAGCAGCGTAGGCCCCCCGGACCCGATGTCCTTC.

In DNA, the CDR3 is TGTGCCAGCAGCTTAGATCGAGGGAACAATGAGCAGTTCTTC. This sequence encodes CASSLDRGNNEQFF. The chain carries TRBV7-8 and TRBJ2-1, with D possibly being TRBD2 (5 bases). The CDR3 runs to 14 residues. Germline CDR1 is SGHVS and CDR2 is FQNEAQ. V lost 1 base to trimming and J lost 5 bases, with 9 bases between them.

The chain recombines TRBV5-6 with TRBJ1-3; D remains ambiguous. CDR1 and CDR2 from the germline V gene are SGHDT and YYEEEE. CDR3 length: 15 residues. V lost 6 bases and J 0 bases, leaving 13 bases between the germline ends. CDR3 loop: CASTDVRDSGNTIYF. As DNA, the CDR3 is TGTGCCAGCACGGACGTTAGGGACTCTGGAAACACCATATATTTT.

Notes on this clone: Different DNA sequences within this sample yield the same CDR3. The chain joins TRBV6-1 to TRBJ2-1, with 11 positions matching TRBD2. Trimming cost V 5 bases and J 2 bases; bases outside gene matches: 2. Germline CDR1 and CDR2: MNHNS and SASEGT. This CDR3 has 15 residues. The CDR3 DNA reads TGTGCCAGCAGTCCGGGACTAGCGGCCTACAATGAGCAGTTCTTC. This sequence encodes CASSPGLAAYNEQFF.

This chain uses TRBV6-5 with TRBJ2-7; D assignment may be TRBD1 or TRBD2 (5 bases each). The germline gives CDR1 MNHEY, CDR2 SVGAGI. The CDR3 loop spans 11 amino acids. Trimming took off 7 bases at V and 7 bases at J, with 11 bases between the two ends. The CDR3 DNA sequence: TGTGCCAGCACCGGGGCGGGTGAGCAGTACTTC. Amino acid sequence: CASTGAGEQYF.

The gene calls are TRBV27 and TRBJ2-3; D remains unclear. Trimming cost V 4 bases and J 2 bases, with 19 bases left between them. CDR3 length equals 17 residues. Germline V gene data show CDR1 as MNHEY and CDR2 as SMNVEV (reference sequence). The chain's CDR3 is CASSSPARAKDTDTQYF. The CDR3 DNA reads TGTGCCAGCAGTTCCCCTGCGAGAGCGAAAGACACAGATACGCAGTATTTT.

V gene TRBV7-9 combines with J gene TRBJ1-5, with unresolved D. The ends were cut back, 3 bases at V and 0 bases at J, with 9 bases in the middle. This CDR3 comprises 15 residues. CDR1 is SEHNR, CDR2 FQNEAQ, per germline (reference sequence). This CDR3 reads CASSFPGDSNQPQHF. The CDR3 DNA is TGTGCCAGCAGCTTTCCGGGCGATAGCAATCAGCCCCAGCATTTT.

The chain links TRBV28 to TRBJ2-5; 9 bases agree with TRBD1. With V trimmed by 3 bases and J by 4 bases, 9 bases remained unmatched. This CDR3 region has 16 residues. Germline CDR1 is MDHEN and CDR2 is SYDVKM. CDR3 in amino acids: CASSLPPGQGGETQYF. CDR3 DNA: TGTGCCAGCAGTTTGCCTCCGGGACAGGGTGGAGAGACCCAGTACTTC.

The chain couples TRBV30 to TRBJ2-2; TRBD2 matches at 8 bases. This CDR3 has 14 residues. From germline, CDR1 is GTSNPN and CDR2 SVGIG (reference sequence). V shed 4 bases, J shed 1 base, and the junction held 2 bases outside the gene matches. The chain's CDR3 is CAWKLAVNTGELFF. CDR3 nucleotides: TGTGCCTGGAAACTAGCGGTGAACACCGGGGAGCTGTTTTTT.

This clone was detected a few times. CDR3 in DNA: TGCAGTGCTTGGGATGCGGATGAGCAGTTCTTC. This translates into CSAWDADEQFF. The chain uses TRBV20-1 and TRBJ2-1; D gene ambiguous. Per germline, CDR1 DFQATT and CDR2 SNEGSKA (reference sequence). CDR3 length: 11 amino acids. Trimming took 5 bases from V and 8 from J, leaving 10 bases between them.

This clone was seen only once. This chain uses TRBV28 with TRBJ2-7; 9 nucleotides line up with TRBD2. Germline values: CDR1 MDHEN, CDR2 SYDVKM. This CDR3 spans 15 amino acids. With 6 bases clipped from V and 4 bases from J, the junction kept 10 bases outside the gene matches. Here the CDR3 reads CASRPISGRSYEQYF. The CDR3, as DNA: TGTGCCAGCAGGCCTATAAGCGGGAGGTCTTACGAGCAGTACTTC.

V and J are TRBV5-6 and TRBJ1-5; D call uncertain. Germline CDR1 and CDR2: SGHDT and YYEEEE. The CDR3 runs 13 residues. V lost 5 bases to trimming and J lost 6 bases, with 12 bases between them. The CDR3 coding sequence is TGTGCCAGCAGTAAGGGCCTGCGTCAGCCCCAGCATTTT. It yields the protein CASSKGLRQPQHF.

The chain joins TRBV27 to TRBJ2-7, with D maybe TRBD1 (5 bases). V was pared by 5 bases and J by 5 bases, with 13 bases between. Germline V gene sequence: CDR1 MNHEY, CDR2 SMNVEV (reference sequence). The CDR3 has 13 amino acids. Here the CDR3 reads CASSPAGIHEQYF. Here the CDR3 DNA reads TGTGCCAGCAGTCCAGCAGGGATCCACGAGCAGTACTTC.

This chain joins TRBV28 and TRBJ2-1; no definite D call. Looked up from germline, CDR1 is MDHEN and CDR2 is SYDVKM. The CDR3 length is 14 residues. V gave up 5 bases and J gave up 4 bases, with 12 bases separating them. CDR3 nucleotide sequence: TGTGCCAGCAGTACCCGGACCCGTTACAATGAGCAGTTCTTC. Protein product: CASSTRTRYNEQFF.

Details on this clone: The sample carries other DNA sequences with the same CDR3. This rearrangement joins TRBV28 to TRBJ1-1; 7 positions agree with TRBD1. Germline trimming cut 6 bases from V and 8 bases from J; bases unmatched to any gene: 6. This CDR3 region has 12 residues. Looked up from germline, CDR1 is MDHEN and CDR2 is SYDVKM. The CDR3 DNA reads TGTGCCAGCAGCCTCAGACAGGGCGAAGCTTTCTTT. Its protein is CASSLRQGEAFF.

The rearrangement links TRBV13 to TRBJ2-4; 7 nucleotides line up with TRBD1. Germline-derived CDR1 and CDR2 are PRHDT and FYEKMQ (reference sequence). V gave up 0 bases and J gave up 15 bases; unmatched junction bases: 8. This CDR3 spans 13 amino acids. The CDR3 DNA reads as TGTGCCAGCAGCTTAGGCCCACAGGGGAAGAGGTACTTC. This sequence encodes CASSLGPQGKRYF.

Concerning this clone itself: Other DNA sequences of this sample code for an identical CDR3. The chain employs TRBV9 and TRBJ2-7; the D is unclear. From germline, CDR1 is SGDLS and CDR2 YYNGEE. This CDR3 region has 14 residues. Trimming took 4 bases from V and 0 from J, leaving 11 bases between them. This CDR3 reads CASSPGGNSYEQYF. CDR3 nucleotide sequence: TGTGCCAGCAGCCCGGGTGGCAACTCCTACGAGCAGTACTTC.

CDR3 sequence reads: CASSVEGEYEQYF. CDR3 DNA sequence: TGTGCCAGCAGCGTAGAAGGAGAGTACGAGCAGTACTTC. V usage is TRBV9 and J usage is TRBJ2-7; D not resolved. The germline V gene encodes CDR1 SGDLS and CDR2 YYNGEE. Trimming took 0 bases from V and 4 from J, leaving 8 bases between them. The CDR3 length is 13 residues.

CDR3 region: CASSVEPNSGTYTGELFF. Here the CDR3 DNA reads TGTGCCAGCAGCGTAGAGCCTAATAGCGGGACCTACACCGGGGAGCTGTTTTTT. V is TRBV9 and J is TRBJ2-2, with 8 nucleotides matching TRBD2. This CDR3 has 18 residues. Germline V lookup: CDR1 SGDLS, CDR2 YYNGEE. With V trimmed by 0 bases and J by 3 bases, 10 bases remained unmatched. Variable domain in full (rest from reference TRBV9 and TRBJ2-2): DSGVTQTPKHLITATGQRVTLRCSPRSGDLSVYWYQQSLDQGLQFLIQYYNGEERAKGNILERFSAQQFPDLHSELNLSSLELGDSALYFCASSVEPNSGTYTGELFFGEGSRLTVL.

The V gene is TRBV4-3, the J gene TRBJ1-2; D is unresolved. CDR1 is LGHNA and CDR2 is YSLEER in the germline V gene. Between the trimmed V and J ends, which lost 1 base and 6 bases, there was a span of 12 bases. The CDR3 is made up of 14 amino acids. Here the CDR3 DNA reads TGCGCCAGCAGCCAAGTTGAAGGATTTCATGGCTACACCTTC. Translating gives CASSQVEGFHGYTF.

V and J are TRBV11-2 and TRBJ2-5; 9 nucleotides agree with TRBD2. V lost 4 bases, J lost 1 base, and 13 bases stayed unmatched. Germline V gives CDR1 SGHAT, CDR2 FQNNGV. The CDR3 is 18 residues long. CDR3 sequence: CASSYSWTSVNIQETQYF. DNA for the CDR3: TGTGCCAGCAGCTACTCTTGGACTAGCGTCAATATCCAAGAGACCCAGTACTTC.

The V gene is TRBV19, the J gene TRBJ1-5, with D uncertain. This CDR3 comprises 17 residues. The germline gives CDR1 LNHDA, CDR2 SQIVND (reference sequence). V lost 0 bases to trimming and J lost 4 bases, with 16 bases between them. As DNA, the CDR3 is TGTGCCAGTAGTATAGATGGGGTGGGGAGTTGGAATCAGCCCCAGCATTTT. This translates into CASSIDGVGSWNQPQHF.